The sample holds one count of the clone carrying this T cell receptor beta chain. The antigen remains unidentified. This sample stems from a study of CD8 T cells in ankylosing spondylitis. Study-wide findings and caveats: Clones linked to the disease showed a CD8+ phenotype. They occurred at relatively low frequencies in peripheral blood. A motif of eight highly homologous TCR beta variants was seen as apparently characteristic of ankylosing spondylitis blood.

This CDR3 spans 12 amino acids. Trimming took 4 bases from V and 0 from J, leaving 6 bases between them. The germline V gene has CDR1 DFQATT and CDR2 SNEGSKA (reference sequence). The authors made TCR beta libraries by quantitative 5'-RACE with molecular barcodes. MiXCR was run by TCRdb on the 5' RACE reads, yielding one entry per CDR3 protein. Of about 840,000 distinct CDR3 sequences listed, approximately 12% are singletons. The sequenced material came from blood, either unsorted or a sorted T cell fraction (not recorded which). The sequence was collected from a male donor with ankylosing spondylitis. This chain connects TRBV20-1 to TRBJ2-5; D not resolved. CDR3: CSAKGYQETQYF. The DNA for the CDR3 is TGCAGTGCTAAGGGCTACCAAGAGACCCAGTACTTC.